This is a list of T cell receptor beta chains from one sample in a study of graft-versus-host responses after intestinal transplantation. Profiling relied on immunoSEQ multiplex PCR, and the TCRdb table lists in-frame clones only, not all of them. Of tens of thousands of clones listed, about 94% are singletons. These receptors' targets are unknown. The input for sequencing was unstimulated CD4+ T cells sorted from spleen or lymph node cells, taken before transplant. All receptors derive from a human donor who was the organ donor for an intestinal transplant. Both conserved end residues are part of each CDR3. A D gene is named only where the DNA matches it firmly. Where a row states a size, it is once, few, many or the class of an expanded clone; other rows omit it.

v_gene	abundance	j_gene	d_gene	CDR3nt	CDR3aa
TRBV12-5	.	TRBJ2-5	TRBD1	TGTGCTAGTGGTCCGACAGGGGCGTACCAAGAGACCCAGTACTTC	CASGPTGAYQETQYF
TRBV5-1	.	TRBJ1-4	TRBD1	TGCGCCAGCAGCTCCTTTGGGACAGGGGATGAAAAACTGTTTTTT	CASSSFGTGDEKLFF
TRBV7-2	.	TRBJ1-2	.	TGTGCCAGCAGCTTAGCCACCTCATACGGGATATCTTTATTC	CASSLATSYGISLF
TRBV6-1	.	TRBJ1-1	.	TGTGCCAGCAGTGAACGGGGCAGTTCCCACTCTTGGAACACTGAAGCTTTCTTT	CASSERGSSHSWNTEAFF
TRBV5-1	few	TRBJ2-1	TRBD1	TGCGCCAGCAGCTTGGGCTTGCCAGGGGGTAGGAATGAGCAGTTCTTC	CASSLGLPGGRNEQFF
TRBV4-3	.	TRBJ2-5	TRBD2	TGCGCCAGCAGAGAGGGACTAGCGGGGAGAGAGACCCAGTACTTC	CASREGLAGRETQYF
TRBV5-1	.	TRBJ2-7	.	TGCGCCAGCAGCTTGGACAGCTCGGGCTATGGGGCATACGAGCAGTACTTC	CASSLDSSGYGAYEQYF
TRBV6-6	.	TRBJ2-1	.	TGTGCCAGCAGTTACGAGTCTTCAGGCTTAGCTGAGCAGTTCTTC	CASSYESSGLAEQFF
TRBV4-1	few	TRBJ2-7	TRBD2	TGCGCCAGCAGCCAAGGCCGGGACTACAACAACTACGAGCAGTACTTC	CASSQGRDYNNYEQYF
TRBV7-9	.	TRBJ1-4	.	TGTGCCAGCAGCTTAGGACAGGCAACTAATGAAAAACTGTTTTTT	CASSLGQATNEKLFF
TRBV14	.	TRBJ2-1	TRBD2	TGTGCCAGCAGCCAAGCTCAAACTAGCGGGAACTACAATGAGCAGTTCTTC	CASSQAQTSGNYNEQFF
TRBV5-1	.	TRBJ1-1	.	TGCGCCAGCAGCTTGCAGGGCCCCGGAGCGGGCACTGAAGCTTTCTTT	CASSLQGPGAGTEAFF
TRBV7-2	.	TRBJ1-2	TRBD1	TGTGCCAGCAGCTTAAGGGACAGAGCTAACTATGGCTACACCTTC	CASSLRDRANYGYTF
TRBV6-5	.	TRBJ2-7	.	TGTGCCAGCAGTTTCCTTACAGGGCCCGCTAAAGAGCAGTACTTC	CASSFLTGPAKEQYF
TRBV5-4	.	TRBJ2-1	.	TGTGCCAGCAGTCTTGGGCTTAGCTCCTACAATGAGCAGTTCTTC	CASSLGLSSYNEQFF
TRBV4-3	.	TRBJ1-6	.	TGCGCCAGCAGCCCACGAGTAAGCTCCTATAATTCACCCCTCCACTTT	CASSPRVSSYNSPLHF
TRBV2	.	TRBJ2-5	.	TGTGCCAGCAGAAATGGAAGGCTCGGGGAGACCCAGTACTTC	CASRNGRLGETQYF
TRBV7-9	.	TRBJ2-1	TRBD2	TGTGCCAGCAGCTCGGGACTAGCGGGGGGCCCGGCACACAATGAGCAGTTCTTC	CASSSGLAGGPAHNEQFF
TRBV10-3	few	TRBJ1-6	.	TGTGCCATCAGTGCGGCAAGTTCACCCCTCCACTTT	CAISAASSPLHF
TRBV9	.	TRBJ2-5	TRBD2	TGTGCCAGCAGCGTAGGGGTTAGCGGGGGTTTGGAGACCCAGTACTTC	CASSVGVSGGLETQYF
TRBV5-1	.	TRBJ2-7	TRBD1	TGCGCCAGCAGCCCAACCGGGACAGGTCCCTACGAGCAGTACTTC	CASSPTGTGPYEQYF
TRBV7-8	once	TRBJ2-5	TRBD1	TGTGCCAGCCACCGGACAGGGAGGATAGAGACCCAGTACTTC	CASHRTGRIETQYF
TRBV7-2	.	TRBJ2-5	.	TGTGCCAGCAGCTTAGTTCAAGAGACCCAGTACTTC	CASSLVQETQYF
TRBV15	.	TRBJ1-1	TRBD1	TGTGCCACCAGCATTAGAGGGGGCCGTACTGAAGCTTTCTTT	CATSIRGGRTEAFF
TRBV15	.	TRBJ1-4	TRBD1	TGTGCCACCAGCAGGCACTCAGGGGGCTTAGGGGAAAAACTGTTTTTT	CATSRHSGGLGEKLFF
TRBV18	.	TRBJ1-3	TRBD1	TGTGCCAGCTCACCGGACAGGGTGGACTCTGGAAACACCATATATTTT	CASSPDRVDSGNTIYF
TRBV5-5	.	TRBJ2-3	.	TGTGCCAGCAGCTTGCCCCTGGGGGCTAGCACAGATACGCAGTATTTT	CASSLPLGASTDTQYF
TRBV27	.	TRBJ2-7	TRBD2	TGTGCCAGCAGTAGAGCCGGGACTAGCGGGGGGATCGGCTACGAGCAGTACTTC	CASSRAGTSGGIGYEQYF
TRBV7-9	few	TRBJ1-1	TRBD1	TGTGCCAGCAGCCCGTTGACAGGGGGGAACACTGAAGCTTTCTTT	CASSPLTGGNTEAFF
TRBV25-1	.	TRBJ2-5	TRBD1	TGTGCCAGCAGTGGACAGGGGGCAGAGACCCAGTACTTC	CASSGQGAETQYF
TRBV6-5	.	TRBJ2-7	TRBD1	TGTGCCAGCAACCCGGACAGGTCCACCTACGAGCAGTACTTC	CASNPDRSTYEQYF
TRBV15	.	TRBJ2-3	TRBD1	TGTGCCACCAGCACCCGGGACAGGGGCGCAGATACGCAGTATTTT	CATSTRDRGADTQYF
TRBV11-1	.	TRBJ2-1	TRBD2	TGTGCCAGCAGCTTAGACGAGCGGGGGAGCTCCTACAATGAGCAGTTCTTC	CASSLDERGSSYNEQFF
TRBV6-5	.	TRBJ2-7	TRBD2	TGTGCCAGCAGTTACTCGGTAGCGGGGGTATCCTACGAGCAGTACTTC	CASSYSVAGVSYEQYF
TRBV7-8	.	TRBJ2-2	.	TGTGCCAGCAGCCCTTACGGCGGGGCCGGGGAGCTGTTTTTT	CASSPYGGAGELFF
TRBV6-5	.	TRBJ1-2	TRBD1	TGTGCCAGCAGGAGGGACAGGGAATATGGCTACACCTTC	CASRRDREYGYTF
TRBV19	once	TRBJ2-3	TRBD2	TGTGCCAGTAGTATTAGCGGGGATACGCAGTATTTT	CASSISGDTQYF
TRBV15	.	TRBJ1-1	.	TGTGCCACCAGCAGAGGAGGGTCTGAAGCTTTCTTT	CATSRGGSEAFF
TRBV25-1	.	TRBJ1-6	TRBD1	TGTGCCAGCAGTGATTTGGGACAGGGAACGGATAATTCACCCCTCCACTTT	CASSDLGQGTDNSPLHF
TRBV2	.	TRBJ1-2	.	TGTGCCAGCAGTGAAGTTCGCCGCGGCTACACCTTC	CASSEVRRGYTF
TRBV18	.	TRBJ2-2	.	TGTGCCAGCTCACCAGTGCGGGCGGACACCGGGGAGCTGTTTTTT	CASSPVRADTGELFF
TRBV5-1	.	TRBJ2-5	.	TGCGCCAGCAGCTTGGCCTACGGGGTTCTCCAAGAGACCCAGTACTTC	CASSLAYGVLQETQYF
TRBV6-1	.	TRBJ2-7	.	TGTGCCAGCAGTGCCTCACAGGTTCTCTCCTACGAGCAGTACTTC	CASSASQVLSYEQYF
TRBV21-1	.	TRBJ2-7	.	TGTGCCAGCAGCAAAGGACAGGGGGTAGGGTACGAGCAGTACTTC	CASSKGQGVGYEQYF
TRBV18	.	TRBJ1-4	.	TGTGCCAGCTCACCGGTCCCAACTAATGAAAAACTGTTTTTT	CASSPVPTNEKLFF
TRBV7-2	.	TRBJ2-1	.	TGTGCCAGCAGGCCAAAGCTTATAGGGACAGAGCAGTTCTTC	CASRPKLIGTEQFF
TRBV4-3	.	TRBJ2-5	TRBD1	TGCGCCAGCAGCCGAGGATTGGCCAGGGGGCGGGAGACCCAGTACTTC	CASSRGLARGRETQYF
TRBV11-3	.	TRBJ1-1	.	TGTGCCAGCAGCTTATCGGGTTACACTGAAGCTTTCTTT	CASSLSGYTEAFF
TRBV7-9	few	TRBJ1-2	.	TGTGCCAGCAGCTTAGAAGTAGCTGGCTACACCTTC	CASSLEVAGYTF
TRBV11-2	.	TRBJ2-2	TRBD1	TGTGCCAGCAGCCCACGGGACAGGGTATTCGGGGAGCTGTTTTTT	CASSPRDRVFGELFF
TRBV19	once	TRBJ1-2	TRBD1	TGTGCCAGTAGTAAAAAATTCCCGGGACAGGGGAACTATGGCTACACCTTC	CASSKKFPGQGNYGYTF
TRBV6-1	.	TRBJ1-1	.	TGTGCCAGCAACCGCGGCACTGAAGCTTTCTTT	CASNRGTEAFF
TRBV6-6	.	TRBJ1-1	.	TGTGCCAGCAGTTACTCCAAAAGAGGTACTGAAGCTTTCTTT	CASSYSKRGTEAFF
TRBV10-1	.	TRBJ1-2	TRBD1	TGCGCCAGCAGCCACGACAGGGTTAACTATGGCTACACCTTC	CASSHDRVNYGYTF
TRBV11-2	.	TRBJ2-3	TRBD2	TGTGCCAGCAGCTCAAATCGACTAGCGGGGGGGCCAGATACGCAGTATTTT	CASSSNRLAGGPDTQYF
TRBV5-1	.	TRBJ1-4	.	TGCGCCAGCAGCTTGGCTGGTATACGGGACCGAAGTTTGAGGGGTAATGAAAAACTGTTTTTT	CASSLAGIRDRSLRGNEKLFF
TRBV5-1	few	TRBJ1-3	.	TGCGCCAGCAGATTGGAAGGGGGCTCTGGAAACACCATATATTTT	CASRLEGGSGNTIYF
TRBV9	once	TRBJ2-3	TRBD1	TGTGCCAGCAGCGTAGCCGACAGGGGGGCAGATACGCAGTATTTT	CASSVADRGADTQYF
TRBV6-5	.	TRBJ2-7	.	TGTGCCAGCAGTGACCTCCAGGGCCACGAGCAGTACTTC	CASSDLQGHEQYF